Sequencing of this TCR beta chain was carried out in a study of vaccination effects on CD4 cells after COVID-19. Study findings and constraints: The study had few convalescent patients and no early post-infection timepoints. Substantial clonal contraction characterized both infection- and vaccine-induced clones late after vaccination.

Libraries were prepared by immunoSEQ multiplex PCR; TCRdb keeps only in-frame clonotypes and omits some of them. The sample comprises about 43,000 clones, around 78% of which are singletons, and about 10% rests with the top ten. As concerns this clone: As yet, its antigen is unknown.

This CDR3 has 15 residues. Trimming cost V 1 base and J 5 bases, with 15 bases left between them. CDR1 and CDR2 (germline): SGHRS, YFSETQ. Antigen-specific CD4+ T cells were expanded with viral peptide pools in the ViraFEST assay before sequencing. Culturing for roughly 9 days preceded CD4+ T cell isolation. Having tested negative for nucleocapsid antibodies, the vaccine recipients showed no prior SARS-CoV-2 infection. Every well housed approximately 2.2 million PBMC, which grew in culture alongside 10 IU/ml IL-2 and around 9.8 ug/ml peptides. The chain joins TRBV5-1 to TRBJ2-5; D is tentatively TRBD1 or TRBD2 (7 bases each). This specimen consisted of CD4+ T cells from PBMCs cultured with SARS-CoV-2 spike peptides, obtained before COVID-19 vaccination. The receptor's source is a human donor who received a COVID-19 vaccine. The CDR3 loop is CASSLNQGGEETQYF. For the CDR3, the DNA is TGCGCCAGCAGCTTGAATCAGGGGGGGGAGGAGACCCAGTACTTC.